Listed below are T cell receptor beta chains from one sample, sequenced in a study of identical twins. TCRdb independently ran MiXCR on the 5' RACE reads; one entry per CDR3 protein. The data hold roughly 250,000 distinct CDR3 sequences, with 5.5% to 8% observed a single time. These data were likewise used in another study, on yellow fever vaccine responses in identical twins.

Sequences were obtained from memory (CD45RO+) T cells sorted from blood. The receptors stem from a woman between 18 and 29 years old in good health. The CDR3 runs from the conserved cysteine through the conserved F or W. The D gene is left open where the match is weak.

d_call: TRBD1; v_call: TRBV5-6; cdr3_aa: CASSLGTGRPYGYTF
d_call: .; v_call: TRBV18; cdr3_aa: CASSPSPWKGTQYF
d_call: .; v_call: TRBV6-4; cdr3_aa: CASSDGARGQDTGELFF
d_call: .; v_call: TRBV4-1; cdr3_aa: CASSQDGTTNQPQHF
d_call: .; v_call: TRBV5-1; cdr3_aa: CASSVQYPYEQYF
d_call: .; v_call: TRBV28; cdr3_aa: CASSAGLYGYTF
d_call: TRBD2; v_call: TRBV12-3/TRBV12-4; cdr3_aa: CTSTLGGGETQYF
d_call: TRBD1; v_call: TRBV12-3/TRBV12-4; cdr3_aa: CASSSPGGENTGELFF
d_call: TRBD2; v_call: TRBV20-1; cdr3_aa: CSARDLASGYYEQYF
d_call: .; v_call: TRBV21-1; cdr3_aa: CASSKEGEGGTVLTF
d_call: .; v_call: TRBV12-5; cdr3_aa: CASGLVLNGGGGEQFF
d_call: TRBD1; v_call: TRBV29-1; cdr3_aa: CSVYGRQGAIGELFF
d_call: TRBD2; v_call: TRBV5-1; cdr3_aa: CASSVGLAGTGELFF
d_call: .; v_call: TRBV7-2; cdr3_aa: CASSRPNEQFF
d_call: .; v_call: TRBV7-9; cdr3_aa: CASSLPPYSGYTEAFF
d_call: .; v_call: TRBV28; cdr3_aa: CASSVGGGAREQYF
d_call: TRBD2; v_call: TRBV10-2; cdr3_aa: CASSALAGVPTGELFF
d_call: .; v_call: TRBV3-1; cdr3_aa: CASRQGMGTQYF
d_call: .; v_call: TRBV25-1; cdr3_aa: CASSDPGRPTTQYF
d_call: TRBD2; v_call: TRBV2; cdr3_aa: CASSPTLGGEQFF
d_call: .; v_call: TRBV18; cdr3_aa: CASSPVWGKETQYF
d_call: .; v_call: TRBV12-3/TRBV12-4; cdr3_aa: CASSPLRGSGDTEAFF
d_call: .; v_call: TRBV5-1; cdr3_aa: CASSLAGLGSQETQYF
d_call: TRBD1; v_call: TRBV5-1; cdr3_aa: CASSSTGVSPLHF
d_call: .; v_call: TRBV4-1; cdr3_aa: CASSQGGRGSNQPQHF
d_call: .; v_call: TRBV29-1; cdr3_aa: CSVGDPSGVRGEQYF
d_call: TRBD1; v_call: TRBV28; cdr3_aa: CASSFAGQGDEQFF
d_call: .; v_call: TRBV3-1; cdr3_aa: CASSQVQTRANYGYTF
d_call: .; v_call: TRBV14; cdr3_aa: CASSQESGTAKNIQYF
d_call: .; v_call: TRBV29-1; cdr3_aa: CSVAGGTYYGYTF
d_call: TRBD2; v_call: TRBV12-3/TRBV12-4; cdr3_aa: CASRTSGRDNEQFF
d_call: .; v_call: TRBV12-3/TRBV12-4; cdr3_aa: CASSLARGYTGELFF
d_call: .; v_call: TRBV10-3; cdr3_aa: CAISTSGPNNSPLHF
d_call: .; v_call: TRBV6-1; cdr3_aa: CASSRAVRYEQYF
d_call: TRBD1; v_call: TRBV20-1; cdr3_aa: CSARFRDRGLGEAFF
d_call: .; v_call: TRBV12-3/TRBV12-4; cdr3_aa: CASSLLASSTDTQYF
d_call: TRBD1; v_call: TRBV4-1; cdr3_aa: CASSRQGVDQPQHF
d_call: TRBD1; v_call: TRBV7-2; cdr3_aa: CASSSRQGTDTQYF
d_call: .; v_call: TRBV14; cdr3_aa: CASSDGPTGELFF
d_call: .; v_call: TRBV10-3; cdr3_aa: CAISEPTGPGQFF
d_call: TRBD1; v_call: TRBV3-1; cdr3_aa: CASSRTGGNSPLHF
d_call: TRBD2; v_call: TRBV12-3/TRBV12-4; cdr3_aa: CATLARLAGGVGEQFF
d_call: TRBD1; v_call: TRBV14; cdr3_aa: CASSLRTGPDTQYF
d_call: TRBD2; v_call: TRBV12-3/TRBV12-4; cdr3_aa: CASSLVSGGAGYEQFF
d_call: .; v_call: TRBV3-1; cdr3_aa: CASSYEGGHPNTEAFF
d_call: TRBD1; v_call: TRBV7-2; cdr3_aa: CASSSGQGKNQPQHF
d_call: .; v_call: TRBV28; cdr3_aa: CASGGGGETQYF
d_call: TRBD2; v_call: TRBV4-2; cdr3_aa: CASSQVQLAGNEQFF
d_call: TRBD2; v_call: TRBV5-1; cdr3_aa: CASSLGSGGSFTDTQYF